Sequencing of this T cell receptor (beta chain) was carried out in a study of response to subunit inactivated influenza vaccine. This clonotype has a handful of counts. Its cognate antigen is unknown. V lost 2 bases, J lost 5 bases, and 13 bases stayed unmatched. The CDR3 is 17 residues long. Germline-derived CDR1 and CDR2 are MNHNS and SASEGT. TCRdb redid the calling of the RT-PCR reads with MiXCR, one entry per CDR3 protein. The sample lists approximately 250,000 distinct CDR3 sequences, 10% to 15% occurring once. Study observations and caveats: Every seasonal influenza vaccination brings in few new T cells, the authors suggested.

The sample consisted of non-naive T cells sorted from PBMCs, taken approximately 15 days before vaccination. The genes are TRBV6-1 and TRBJ2-7; 9 nucleotides match TRBD1. The receptor comes from a man between 50 and 59 years old who received an inactivated influenza vaccine. The CDR3 is CASSEPLRNRGRHEQYF. The CDR3 DNA reads TGTGCCAGCAGTGAACCACTGAGGAACAGGGGGCGCCACGAGCAGTACTTC.